Described below is a single T cell receptor (beta chain) sequence and its context. The V and J ends lost 0 bases and 5 bases respectively, with 8 bases between them. The CDR3 loop spans 13 amino acids. Germline values: CDR1 SGDLS, CDR2 YYNGEE. This entry comes from a study of T cell responses to AZD1222 COVID-19 vaccine. The table came from immunoSEQ multiplex PCR; TCRdb's copy has only in-frame clones and leaves some out. Of 150,000 to 200,000 clones in the sample, 80% to 90% were seen once. The chain employs TRBV9 and TRBJ1-1; D uncertain. Sequencing was performed on peripheral blood, taken 28 days after the second dose of the MenACWY control vaccine. The sequence came from an adult who received the MenACWY meningococcal vaccine as a control. The CDR3 DNA is TGTGCCAGCAGCGTAGGGGGTCCAACTGAAGCTTTCTTT. Protein sequence: CASSVGGPTEAFF.